These 16 T cell receptor beta chains were sequenced from one sample in a study of T-cell reconstitution after alpha-beta-depleted transplantation in children (dated by TCRdb to between 2015 and 2016). Reading the label with the study, this specimen's treatment or condition is: allogeneic hematopoietic cell transplantation with graft depleted of TCRalphabeta T cells and CD19 B cells. The library was made by PCR. Sequencer: Illumina HiSeq 2500. TCR libraries were prepared with molecular barcoding, using unique molecular identifiers to normalize TCRbeta repertoire quantification. TCRdb reanalyzed the raw reads on its own, using fastp at Q25 for trimming and MiXCR for clone calling, and kept in-frame beta chains. All rows with the same CDR3 protein become a single entry with the most common DNA and genes. Present in this sample are around 72,000 distinct CDR3 sequences, approximately 4.4% of which were seen just once. The ten biggest clones cover approximately 17% of the sample.

The sample here was PBMCs, mostly from graft donor cells, taken 180 days after TCRalphabeta/CD19-depleted stem cell transplant. Receptor source: a boy under two years old who had a stem cell transplant for acute myeloid leukemia, so the T cells may come from the graft donor.

V gene TRBV5-1 combines with J gene TRBJ1-5; maybe TRBD1 (6 bases). The CDR3 contains 14 residues. From germline, CDR1 is SGHRS and CDR2 YFSETQ. Deletions cut 0 bases from V and 7 bases from J, with 11 bases between. The CDR3 loop is CASSLGQGSQPQHF. In DNA form, the CDR3 reads TGCGCCAGCAGCTTGGGGCAGGGGAGCCAGCCCCAGCATTTT.

At least ten counts were recorded for this clonotype. The V gene is TRBV20-1, the J gene TRBJ2-7; 7 bases map to TRBD2. CDR1 is DFQATT, CDR2 SNEGSKA, per germline (reference sequence). CDR3 length: 14 amino acids. Losses at the gene ends were 0 bases for V and 6 bases for J; bases not matched to a gene: 8. The DNA for the CDR3 is TGCAGTGCTAGAGAGGTCGGCGGGGGAACCGAGCAGTACTTC. Its protein product is CSAREVGGGTEQYF.

This clonotype was recorded at least ten times. The rearrangement joins TRBV20-1 to TRBJ1-5; TRBD1 matches at 7 bases. The CDR3 is 19 amino acids. Germline V gene lookup returns CDR1 DFQATT and CDR2 SNEGSKA (reference sequence). With V trimmed by 6 bases and J by 2 bases, 22 bases remained unmatched. CDR3: CSALSAGQNRASGNQPQHF. The CDR3, as DNA: TGCAGTGCCCTTAGTGCGGGACAGAACAGGGCAAGTGGCAATCAGCCCCAGCATTTT.

This clonotype came up many times. The chain joins TRBV5-1 to TRBJ2-5; D is unclear. CDR3 length: 13 residues. V dropped 4 bases and J dropped 1 base, with 8 bases sitting between them. CDR1 is SGHRS, CDR2 YFSETQ, per germline. CDR3 protein: CASSAAFQETQYF. CDR3 DNA sequence: TGCGCCAGCAGCGCCGCCTTCCAAGAGACCCAGTACTTC.

This clonotype was seen many times. This chain links TRBV5-4 with TRBJ2-5, with TRBD2 identical over 8 bases. Unmatched junction bases numbered 6, after V lost 3 bases and J lost 5 bases. The germline V gene encodes CDR1 SGHNT and CDR2 YYREEE (reference sequence). This CDR3 region has 14 residues. The CDR3 loop reads CASSSGGASETQYF. The CDR3 DNA follows: TGTGCCAGCAGCTCCGGGGGGGCCTCGGAGACCCAGTACTTC. The full variable domain, its missing parts supplied by reference TRBV5-4 and TRBJ2-5, is ETGVTQSPTHLIKTRGQQVTLRCSSQSGHNTVSWYQQALGQGPQFIFQYYREEENGRGNFPPRFSGLQFPNYSSELNVNALELDDSALYLCASSSGGASETQYFGPGTRLLVL.

This clonotype was observed at least ten times. The genes are TRBV10-3 and TRBJ1-6; 7 nucleotides line up with TRBD1. Germline trimming cut 7 bases from V and 3 bases from J; bases unmatched to any gene: 12. CDR1 and CDR2 (germline): ENHRY, SYGVKD. This CDR3 has 17 amino acids. CDR3 nucleotide sequence: TGTGCCATCAAATCAGGACAGGCTGATAACTATAATTCACCCCTCCACTTT. Translation: CAIKSGQADNYNSPLHF.

This clonotype came up many times. The V call is TRBV10-3, the J call TRBJ2-7, with a possible D match to TRBD1 (5 bases). V lost 1 base to trimming and J lost 0 bases, with 10 bases between them. Germline loops: CDR1 ENHRY, CDR2 SYGVKD. This CDR3 region has 15 residues. The chain's CDR3 is CAISELGDSSYEQYF. The CDR3 region has the DNA TGTGCCATCAGTGAGTTAGGGGATAGCTCCTACGAGCAGTACTTC.

This clonotype was detected many times. The V and J genes are TRBV25-1 and TRBJ2-1, with unresolved D. Germline V gives CDR1 MGHDK, CDR2 SYGVNS. Trimming cost V 6 bases and J 4 bases, with 7 bases left between them. There are 12 residues in the CDR3. In DNA, the CDR3 is TGTGCCAGCAGATTATCGTACAATGAGCAGTTCTTC. Translated, it gives CASRLSYNEQFF.

This clonotype was detected ten times or more. The chain uses TRBV7-2 and TRBJ2-1; no definite D call. CDR1 and CDR2 from the germline V gene are SGHTA and FQGNSA. The CDR3 totals 18 residues. V lost 4 bases and J lost 4, with 23 bases in between. DNA for the CDR3: TGTGCCAGCAGCTCCCCCCTCAGACGGAGCGCCCCATACAATGAGCAGTTCTTC. This sequence encodes CASSSPLRRSAPYNEQFF.

This clonotype was found many times. V and J are TRBV11-2 and TRBJ2-2; 9 nucleotides agree with TRBD1. Germline trimming cut 2 bases from V and 2 bases from J; bases unmatched to any gene: 3. CDR3 length: 16 amino acids. Per the germline V gene, CDR1 is SGHAT and CDR2 is FQNNGV. In DNA form, the CDR3 reads TGTGCCAGCAGCTTAAACAGGGGGCAAAACACCGGGGAGCTGTTTTTT. Its protein is CASSLNRGQNTGELFF.

This clonotype showed up many times. V and J are TRBV5-1 and TRBJ2-7; D is possibly TRBD1 (6 bases). V shed 1 base and J shed 2 bases, with 10 bases lying between them. The CDR3 extends over 14 amino acids. Per germline, CDR1 SGHRS and CDR2 YFSETQ. The CDR3 protein is CASSLSGHPYEQYV. CDR3 coding DNA: TGCGCCAGCAGCTTGTCGGGACACCCCTACGAGCAGTACGTC.

In this sample, this clonotype turned up many times. This sequence joins TRBV7-2 and TRBJ1-1, with D uncertain. Trimming shortened V by 7 bases and J by 8 bases, and 17 bases separated the two germline ends. CDR3 length: 13 residues. Per the germline V gene, CDR1 is SGHTA and CDR2 is FQGNSA. The CDR3 region is CASIPPGGREAFF. CDR3 nucleotides: TGTGCCAGCATCCCACCGGGAGGACGCGAAGCTTTCTTT.

Ten or more counts support this clonotype. This chain uses TRBV7-9 with TRBJ2-5; D unclear. V was trimmed by 6 bases and J by 1 base, leaving 9 bases between them. CDR3 length: 13 residues. Germline V gene data show CDR1 as SEHNR and CDR2 as FQNEAQ (reference sequence). In nucleotides, the CDR3 is TGTGCCAGCAGGGCATGGCTCCAAGAGACCCAGTACTTC. Amino acid sequence: CASRAWLQETQYF.

The gene calls are TRBV19 and TRBJ1-4; D is uncertain. The V and J ends lost 3 bases and 10 bases respectively, with 18 bases between them. The CDR3 spans 15 residues. Germline CDR1 LNHDA, CDR2 SQIVND (reference sequence). CDR3 DNA: TGTGCCAGTAGTATTCTGGACGGCCTCTCGGGAAAACTGTTTTTT. Amino acids: CASSILDGLSGKLFF.

The table lists this clonotype with many counts. This chain joins TRBV4-1 and TRBJ2-7, with 10 bases matching TRBD1. Germline assignment: CDR1 MGHRA and CDR2 YSYEKL. The CDR3 totals 15 residues. V shed 4 bases, J shed 7 bases, and the junction held 10 bases outside the gene matches. In nucleotides, the CDR3 is TGCGCCAGCAGCCCCAGCCCGACAGGGGGCGGGGAGCAGTACGTC. Amino acids: CASSPSPTGGGEQYV.

In its sample, this clonotype ranks as medium-sized. The V gene is TRBV20-1, the J gene TRBJ2-5, with TRBD1 identical over 8 bases. The CDR3 is 14 amino acids. With V trimmed by 5 bases and J by 2 bases, 7 bases remained unmatched. The germline V gene encodes CDR1 DFQATT and CDR2 SNEGSKA (reference sequence). Here the CDR3 reads CSASPDRGQETQYF. The CDR3 coding sequence is TGCAGTGCTTCGCCCGACAGGGGACAAGAGACCCAGTACTTC.